Presented here are 15 T cell receptor beta chains from one specimen sequenced in a study of blood T cell repertoires in COVID-19. TCRdb keeps only in-frame clones here, not all; method: immunoSEQ multiplex PCR. The table lists a few hundred thousand clones, about 91% of them singletons. The sample consisted of peripheral blood. All receptors come from a woman in her 30s who had recovered from COVID-19.

This clone was found once. V usage is TRBV10-3 and J usage is TRBJ2-7; D is possibly TRBD2 (5 bases). There are 13 residues in the CDR3. Per germline, CDR1 ENHRY and CDR2 SYGVKD. The V end was cut by 4 bases, the J end by 3 bases, with 10 bases between. The CDR3 DNA sequence: TGTGCCATCAGTGGGTGGGCGGGCTACGAGCAGTACTTC. This encodes CAISGWAGYEQYF.

The V gene is TRBV30, the J gene TRBJ2-7, with 9 bases aligning to TRBD1. This CDR3 spans 14 amino acids. The V gene end was trimmed by 3 bases and the J gene end by 6 bases; junction bases not matched to a gene: 9. Germline V gene data show CDR1 as GTSNPN and CDR2 as SVGIG (reference sequence). The CDR3 protein is CAWRSLGQGGEQYF. CDR3 DNA: TGTGCCTGGAGGTCTTTGGGACAGGGAGGCGAGCAGTACTTC.

The chain recombines TRBV7-2 with TRBJ1-5; D is ambiguous. V was cut by 0 bases and J by 0 bases, with 9 bases left in between. Looked up from germline, CDR1 is SGHTA and CDR2 is FQGNSA. This CDR3 contains 16 residues. This CDR3 is CASSLAPTGSNQPQHF. The CDR3 nucleotides read TGTGCCAGCAGCTTAGCCCCGACGGGTAGCAATCAGCCCCAGCATTTT.

The chain uses TRBV6-5 and TRBJ1-2; D call uncertain. V was clipped by 8 bases and J by 2 bases, with 9 bases between them. CDR1 is MNHEY and CDR2 is SVGAGI in the germline V gene. The CDR3 extends over 12 amino acids. The CDR3 DNA is TGTGCCAGCCTAGACGGAAACTATGGCTACACCTTC. It yields the protein CASLDGNYGYTF.

The chain joins TRBV7-2 to TRBJ1-5, with 7 bases matching TRBD1. V lost 1 base and J lost 2; bases outside the gene matches: 8. Germline V gene data show CDR1 as SGHTA and CDR2 as FQGNSA. This CDR3 contains 17 residues. The CDR3 region has the DNA TGTGCCAGCAGCTTAGAGCAGGGGGTTATCGGCAATCAGCCCCAGCATTTT. Amino acids: CASSLEQGVIGNQPQHF.

This clone has a single count. The V gene is TRBV7-9, the J gene TRBJ1-3; 7 nucleotides match TRBD1. The CDR3 is 17 amino acids. Trimming cost V 5 bases and J 0 bases; bases outside gene matches: 10. Per the germline V gene, CDR1 is SEHNR and CDR2 is FQNEAQ (reference sequence). The CDR3 coding sequence is TGTGCCAGCAGCGGAAACAGGGGAATTAGCTCTGGAAACACCATATATTTT. It yields the protein CASSGNRGISSGNTIYF.

This clone was recorded once. The genes are TRBV7-9 and TRBJ2-5; D possibly corresponds to TRBD1 (6 bases). With 6 bases removed from V and 2 bases from J, the gap between germline ends came to 13 bases. The germline V gene encodes CDR1 SEHNR and CDR2 FQNEAQ (reference sequence). The CDR3 is made up of 14 amino acids. The CDR3 nucleotides are TGTGCCAGCAGACACCGGACAGTACAAGAGACCCAGTACTTC. This translates into CASRHRTVQETQYF.

The rearrangement joins TRBV9 to TRBJ1-1, with D perhaps matching TRBD1 (6 bases). From germline, CDR1 is SGDLS and CDR2 YYNGEE. There are 15 residues in the CDR3. V was shortened by 4 bases and J by 2 bases, with 15 bases between the two germline ends. The CDR3 DNA reads as TGTGCCAGCAGCCCCCGACAGGATATCAACACTGAAGCTTTCTTT. Residues: CASSPRQDINTEAFF.

V and J are TRBV28 and TRBJ1-1; no clear D. The CDR3 consists of 14 residues. The ends were cut back, 4 bases at V and 4 bases at J, with 13 bases in the middle. CDR1 and CDR2 from the germline V gene are MDHEN and SYDVKM. The CDR3, as DNA: TGTGCCAGCAGTTGGTCCCCTCCGAGCACTGAAGCTTTCTTT. Protein product: CASSWSPPSTEAFF. Full variable domain (outside the CDR3, taken from reference TRBV28 and TRBJ1-1): DVKVTQSSRYLVKRTGEKVFLECVQDMDHENMFWYRQDPGLGLRLIYFSYDVKMKEKGDIPEGYSVSREKKERFSLILESASTNQTSMYLCASSWSPPSTEAFFGQGTRLTVV.

V gene TRBV15 combines with J gene TRBJ1-3, with D perhaps TRBD1 (6 bases). CDR1 is LNHNV and CDR2 is YYDKDF in the germline V gene (reference sequence). CDR3 size: 15 residues. The V and J ends lost 2 bases and 6 bases respectively, with 14 bases between them. The CDR3 protein is CATSRPTGQVNTIYF. In DNA form, the CDR3 reads TGTGCCACCAGCAGACCCACAGGGCAAGTAAACACCATATATTTT.

The V call is TRBV27, the J call TRBJ1-1; possibly TRBD1 for D (6 bases). Germline lookup yields CDR1 MNHEY and CDR2 SMNVEV (reference sequence). The CDR3 spans 15 residues. The V and J ends lost 0 bases and 2 bases respectively, with 10 bases between them. CDR3 nucleotide sequence: TGTGCCAGCAGTTTATCGACAGGCTCTAACACTGAAGCTTTCTTT. Its translation is CASSLSTGSNTEAFF.

This chain connects TRBV5-1 to TRBJ1-1; D ambiguous. The V gene's germline CDR1 is SGHRS and CDR2 YFSETQ. The length of the CDR3 is 13 residues. Between the trimmed V and J ends, which lost 0 bases and 1 base, there was a span of 4 bases. This chain's CDR3 is CASSLGRNTEAFF. CDR3 DNA sequence: TGCGCCAGCAGCTTGGGGAGGAACACTGAAGCTTTCTTT.

The chain has TRBV6-9 and TRBJ1-1; no clear D. The germline V gene has CDR1 MNHGY and CDR2 SVAAGI. The germline V and J ends were trimmed by 4 bases and 2 bases, with 11 bases remaining between them. The CDR3 spans 14 residues. CDR3 amino acids: CASSSLSGNTEAFF. CDR3 coding DNA: TGTGCCAGCAGTTCCCTAAGCGGTAACACTGAAGCTTTCTTT.

The genes are TRBV18 and TRBJ1-3; 9 bases align to TRBD1. From germline, CDR1 is KGHSH and CDR2 LQKENI. The length of the CDR3 is 15 residues. The trim removed 6 bases at V and 3 bases at J, leaving 6 bases unmatched. In DNA, the CDR3 is TGTGCCAGCTCCCCGGGACAGGGCGATGGAAACACCATATATTTT. It codes for CASSPGQGDGNTIYF. The variable domain in full, completed from reference TRBV18 and TRBJ1-3, reads NAGVMQNPRHLVRRRGQEARLRCSPMKGHSHVYWYRQLPEEGLKFMVYLQKENIIDESGMPKERFSAEFPKEGPSILRIQQVVRGDSAAYFCASSPGQGDGNTIYFGEGSWLTVV.

The chain has TRBV6-5 and TRBJ2-1; 7 bases map to TRBD2. The germline V gene has CDR1 MNHEY and CDR2 SVGAGI. This CDR3 has 15 amino acids. The J segment lost 7 bases and the V segment lost 3 bases, leaving 9 bases of the junction unmatched. This chain's CDR3 is CASSYVAGVENEQFF. In DNA, the CDR3 is TGTGCCAGCAGTTATGTGGCGGGGGTTGAGAATGAGCAGTTCTTC.